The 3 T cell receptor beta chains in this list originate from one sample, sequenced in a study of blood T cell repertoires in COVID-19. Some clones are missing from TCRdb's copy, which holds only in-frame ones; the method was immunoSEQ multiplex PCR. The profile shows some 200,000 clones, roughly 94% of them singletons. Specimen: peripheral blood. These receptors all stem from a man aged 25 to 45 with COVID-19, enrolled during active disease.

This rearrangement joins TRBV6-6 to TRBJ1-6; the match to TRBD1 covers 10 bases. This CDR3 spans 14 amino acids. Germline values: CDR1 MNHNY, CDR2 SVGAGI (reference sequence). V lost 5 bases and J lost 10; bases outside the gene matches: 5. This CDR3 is CASSRDRGGSPLHF. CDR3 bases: TGTGCCAGCAGTCGGGACAGGGGAGGGTCACCCCTCCACTTT.

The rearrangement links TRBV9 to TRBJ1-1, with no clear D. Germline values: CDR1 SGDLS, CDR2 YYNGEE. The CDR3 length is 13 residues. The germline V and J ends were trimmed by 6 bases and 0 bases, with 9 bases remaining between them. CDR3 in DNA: TGTGCCAGCAACCCCCTAATGAACACTGAAGCTTTCTTT. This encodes CASNPLMNTEAFF.

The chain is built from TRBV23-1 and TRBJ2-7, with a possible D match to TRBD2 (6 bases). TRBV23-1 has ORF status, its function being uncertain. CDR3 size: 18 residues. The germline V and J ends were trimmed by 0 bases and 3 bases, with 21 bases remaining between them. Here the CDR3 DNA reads TGCGCCAGCAGTCAATCAAGCGGTGGAGGGGCAGTTTTCTACGAGCAGTACTTC. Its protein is CASSQSSGGGAVFYEQYF.